A selection of T cell receptor beta chains follows, all from one sample in a study of somatic mutations in cytotoxic T cells in rheumatoid arthritis. TCRdb keeps only in-frame clones here, not all; method: immunoSEQ multiplex PCR. The profile covers several thousand clones, with less than 80% appearing a single time and roughly 40% taken by the ten largest. The sample taken for sequencing was CD8+ T cells sorted from blood. The receptors shown here come from a woman aged 45-60 years in good health. CDR3s include the opening cysteine and the closing phenylalanine or tryptophan. The D gene is left open where the match is weak. The listing skips clone size in some rows; elsewhere it reads once, few, many or a size class.

V,J,size,D,CDR3,DNA
TRBV4-1,TRBJ2-7,-,TRBD1,CASSRLGTGAPYEQYF,TGCGCCAGCAGCCGACTTGGGACAGGAGCTCCCTACGAGCAGTACTTC
TRBV4-2,TRBJ2-7,-,-,CASSQDFPGTPLDEQYF,TGTGCCAGCAGCCAAGATTTCCCCGGGACACCCCTGGACGAGCAGTACTTC
TRBV11-2,TRBJ2-5,-,TRBD1,CASSFGDRVSETQYF,TGTGCCAGCAGCTTTGGGGACAGGGTGTCGGAGACCCAGTACTTC
TRBV5-4,TRBJ2-7,-,-,CASSIHRAPSSYEQYF,TGTGCCAGCAGCATACACAGGGCTCCGAGCTCCTACGAGCAGTACTTC
TRBV19,TRBJ2-1,-,-,CASSRQGSGNEQFF,TGTGCCAGTAGCCGCCAGGGGTCGGGGAATGAGCAGTTCTTC
TRBV15,TRBJ1-5,-,-,CATRPNFLGASNQPQHF,TGTGCCACCAGACCTAATTTCCTGGGGGCGAGCAATCAGCCCCAGCATTTT
TRBV27,TRBJ1-2,-,-,CASRTGVGYYGYTF,TGTGCCAGCAGGACAGGAGTAGGTTACTATGGCTACACCTTC
TRBV19,TRBJ1-2,-,-,CASTPQGTNYGYTF,TGTGCCAGTACTCCACAGGGCACCAACTATGGCTACACCTTC
TRBV7-6,TRBJ2-5,few,TRBD2,CASSLLTSGDEDQYF,TGTGCCAGCAGCCTTTTGACTAGCGGGGACGAGGACCAGTACTTC
TRBV4-1,TRBJ2-5,-,-,CASSQDPGTLETQYF,TGCGCCAGCAGCCAAGATCCCGGGACATTGGAGACCCAGTACTTC
TRBV28,TRBJ1-3,-,-,CASSLFSSGNTIYF,TGTGCCAGCAGTTTGTTTAGCTCTGGAAACACCATATATTTT
TRBV28,TRBJ2-3,-,TRBD2,CASSLRLAGGEDTQYF,TGTGCCAGCAGTTTACGACTAGCGGGGGGGGAAGATACGCAGTATTTT
TRBV7-6,TRBJ2-3,-,TRBD2,CASSLMGGSTDTQYF,TGTGCCAGCAGCCTCATGGGGGGGAGCACAGATACGCAGTATTTT
TRBV7-9,TRBJ2-2,-,-,CASSLGGALTGELFF,TGTGCCAGCAGCTTAGGCGGGGCCTTAACCGGGGAGCTGTTTTTT
TRBV4-1,TRBJ2-1,-,-,CASSIRPGDNEQFF,TGCGCCAGCAGCATCCGGCCAGGGGACAATGAGCAGTTCTTC
TRBV11-2,TRBJ2-7,-,-,CASSFTGGVYEQYF,TGTGCCAGCAGCTTCACAGGAGGGGTATACGAGCAGTACTTC
TRBV7-9,TRBJ2-1,few,-,CASSPLVIASYNEQFF,TGTGCCAGCAGCCCTTTGGTCATAGCTTCCTACAATGAGCAGTTCTTC
TRBV5-1,TRBJ1-1,-,-,CASSRTAIMNTEAFF,TGCGCCAGCAGCAGAACAGCAATCATGAACACTGAAGCTTTCTTT
TRBV4-1,TRBJ2-7,-,-,CASSQEASYEQYF,TGCGCCAGCAGCCAAGAGGCAAGCTACGAGCAGTACTTC
TRBV5-4,TRBJ2-5,-,TRBD2,CASSQWTSGIETQYF,TGTGCCAGCAGTCAATGGACTAGCGGGATAGAGACCCAGTACTTC